Below, 3 T cell receptor beta chains from the same sample are listed, as sequenced in a study of T cells in Graves' hyperthyroidism and ophthalmopathy. The source material, RNA transcripts, was used to amplify TCR beta CDR3 regions. With the HTBI primer set, the TCR CDR3 went through a first round of RT-PCR. MiXCR was run by TCRdb on the multiplex PCR reads, yielding one entry per CDR3 protein. The data contain approximately 870,000 distinct CDR3 sequences, approximately 40% of them singletons. Sequencing used blood. Source of these receptors: a man aged 18 to 30 with Graves' hyperthyroidism.

This clonotype has only a few counts. This chain links TRBV7-3 with TRBJ2-2, with TRBD2 as a possible D gene (5 bases). Germline CDR1 SGHTA, CDR2 FQGTGA. Trimming left V 6 bases short and J 7 bases short, with 18 bases between. The CDR3 runs 15 residues. The CDR3 nucleotides are TGTGCCAGCAGTCCGTCGGGGTCCGTGTACGGGGAGCTGTTTTTT. Translated: CASSPSGSVYGELFF.

This clonotype was seen many times. The rearrangement links TRBV10-3 to TRBJ2-7; D might be TRBD2 (7 bases). Germline loops: CDR1 ENHRY, CDR2 SYGVKD. With 8 bases removed from V and 5 bases from J, the gap between germline ends came to 13 bases. The length of the CDR3 is 12 residues. The DNA for the CDR3 is TGTGCCATCGAGGGGGGAGGGAACGAGCAGTACTTC. It codes for CAIEGGGNEQYF.

This sequence joins TRBV14 and TRBJ1-1; D unclear. The CDR3 loop spans 15 amino acids. Germline V gene sequence: CDR1 SGHDN, CDR2 FVKESK. Trimming removed 1 base at V and 5 bases at J, with 14 bases between. The CDR3 here is CASSQGGVGLTEAFF. Here the CDR3 DNA reads TGTGCCAGCAGCCAAGGTGGGGTAGGGTTAACTGAAGCTTTCTTT.